The text below deals with one T cell receptor beta chain. This entry belongs to a study of T cell changes during pregnancy in multiple sclerosis. The germline CDR1 and CDR2 sequences are SQVTM and ANQGSEA. V lost 5 bases, J lost 2 bases, and 10 bases lay in between. The CDR3 covers 13 residues. TCRdb's copy holds only in-frame clones and misses some; the assay was immunoSEQ multiplex PCR. The data show tens of thousands of clones, with 70% to 90% seen just once and around 8% held by the top ten. The sample in question was CD8+ T cells from peripheral blood mononuclear cells, obtained in the first trimester of pregnancy. The TCR sequence derives from a female donor in good health, enrolled as a control in a pregnancy study. This sequence joins TRBV29-1 and TRBJ1-5; D is perhaps TRBD1 (5 bases). CDR3 in amino acids: CSVSGAGNQPQHF. CDR3 bases: TGCAGCGTTTCTGGGGCAGGCAATCAGCCCCAGCATTTT.